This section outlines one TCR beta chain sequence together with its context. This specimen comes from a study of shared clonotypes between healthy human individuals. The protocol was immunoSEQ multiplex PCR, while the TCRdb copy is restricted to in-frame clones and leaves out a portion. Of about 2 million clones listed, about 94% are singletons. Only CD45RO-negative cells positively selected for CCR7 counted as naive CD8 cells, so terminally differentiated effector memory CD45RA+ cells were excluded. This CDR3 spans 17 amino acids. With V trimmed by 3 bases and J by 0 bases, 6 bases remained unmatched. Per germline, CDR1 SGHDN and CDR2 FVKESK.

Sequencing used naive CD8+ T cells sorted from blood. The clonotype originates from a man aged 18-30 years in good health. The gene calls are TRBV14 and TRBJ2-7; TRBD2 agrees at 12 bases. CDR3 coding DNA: TGTGCCAGCAGCCAGGGACTAGCGGGCCTGAGCTCCTACGAGCAGTACTTC. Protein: CASSQGLAGLSSYEQYF.